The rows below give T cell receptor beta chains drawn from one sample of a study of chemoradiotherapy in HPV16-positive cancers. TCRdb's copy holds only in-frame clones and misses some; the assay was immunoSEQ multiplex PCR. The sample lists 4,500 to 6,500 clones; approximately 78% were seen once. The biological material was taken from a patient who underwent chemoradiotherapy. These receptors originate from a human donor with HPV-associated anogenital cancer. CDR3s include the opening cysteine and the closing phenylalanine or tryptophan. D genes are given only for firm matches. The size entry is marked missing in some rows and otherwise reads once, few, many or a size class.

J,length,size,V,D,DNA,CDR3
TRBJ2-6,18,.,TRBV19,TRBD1,TGTGCCAGTAGTATGGCGCAGGGGGCCCACTCTGGGGCCAACGTCCTGACTTTC,CASSMAQGAHSGANVLTF
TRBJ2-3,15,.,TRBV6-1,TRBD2,TGTGCCAGCAGTGAACTAGCGGGAGGGCCAGATACGCAGTATTTT,CASSELAGGPDTQYF
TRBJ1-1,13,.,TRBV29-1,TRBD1,TGCAGCGGTACAGGGGGAGGTAACACTGAAGCTTTCTTT,CSGTGGGNTEAFF
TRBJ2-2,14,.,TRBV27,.,TGTGCCAGCGGCCGCCAGACAAACACCGGGGAGCTGTTTTTT,CASGRQTNTGELFF
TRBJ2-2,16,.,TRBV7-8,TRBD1,TGTGCCAGCAGCCCAGGGACAGGGGCTGGGACCGGGGAGCTGTTTTTT,CASSPGTGAGTGELFF
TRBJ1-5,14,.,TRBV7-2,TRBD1,TGTGCCAGCAGCATGACAGGGGTCAATCAGCCCCAGCATTTT,CASSMTGVNQPQHF
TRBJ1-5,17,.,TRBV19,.,TGTGCGACCACGTCGGATATAGGGGCGACGATCTATCAGCCCCAGCATTTT,CATTSDIGATIYQPQHF
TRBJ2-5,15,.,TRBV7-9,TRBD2,TGTGCCAGCAGCGACCGGGACTATCTATGGGAGACCCAGTACTTC,CASSDRDYLWETQYF
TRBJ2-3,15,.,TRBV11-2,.,TGTGCCAGCAGCTTAGAGGGGTTAAGCACAGATACGCAGTATTTT,CASSLEGLSTDTQYF
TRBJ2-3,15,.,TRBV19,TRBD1,TGTGCCAGTAAGGTTGGGACAGCTAGCACAGATACGCAGTATTTT,CASKVGTASTDTQYF
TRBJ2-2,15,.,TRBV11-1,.,TGTGCCAGCAGCTTAGCCCCTTCGAACACCGGGGAGCTGTTTTTT,CASSLAPSNTGELFF
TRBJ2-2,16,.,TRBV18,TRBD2,TGTGCCAGCTCAGCCCTAGCGGGGGCTACGACCGGGGAGCTGTTTTTT,CASSALAGATTGELFF
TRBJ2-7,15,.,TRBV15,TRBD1,TGTGCCACCAGCAGAGCCGGGACAGGGGTCTACGAGCAGTACTTC,CATSRAGTGVYEQYF
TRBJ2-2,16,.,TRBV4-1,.,TGCGCCAGCAGCCAAGGTGAGATCCTGAACACCGGGGAGCTGTTTTTT,CASSQGEILNTGELFF
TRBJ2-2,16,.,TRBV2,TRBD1,TGTGCCAGCCATCCCGGGACAGGGGGCTATGGCGGGGAGCTGTTTTTT,CASHPGTGGYGGELFF
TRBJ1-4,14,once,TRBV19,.,TGTGCCAGTAGTTCCCGGGGGCAAACGGAAAAACTGTTTTTT,CASSSRGQTEKLFF
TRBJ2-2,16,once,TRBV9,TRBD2,TGTGCCAGCAGCGCCCGAATCTCTAGCGGGAGGGGGGAGCTGTTTTTT,CASSARISSGRGELFF
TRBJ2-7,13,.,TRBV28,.,TGTGCCAGCAGTTTCCTCCAGGGTACCGAGCAGTACTTC,CASSFLQGTEQYF
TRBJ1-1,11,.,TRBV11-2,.,TGTGCCAGCAGCTCTTCCGGACGCGCTTTCTTT,CASSSSGRAFF
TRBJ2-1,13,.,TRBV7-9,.,TGTGCCAGCAGCTTGGAACTAGTCAATGAGCAGTTCTTC,CASSLELVNEQFF
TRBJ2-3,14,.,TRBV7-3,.,TGTGCCAGCAGCTTATTGGCTGGCACAGATACGCAGTATTTT,CASSLLAGTDTQYF
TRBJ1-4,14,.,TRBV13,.,TGTGCCAGCAGCTTAGGGGGGGCGCGTGAAAAACTGTTTTTT,CASSLGGAREKLFF
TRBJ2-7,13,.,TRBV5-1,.,TGCGCCAGCAGTGCCCTAGTAGGCTACGAGCAGTACTTC,CASSALVGYEQYF
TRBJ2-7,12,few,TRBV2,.,TGTGCCAGCAGTTCTCCTGGTCCCGAGCAGTACTTC,CASSSPGPEQYF
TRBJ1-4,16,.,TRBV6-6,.,TGTGCCAGCAGCAGGGCCCCTACAGGGAATAATGAAAAACTGTTTTTT,CASSRAPTGNNEKLFF
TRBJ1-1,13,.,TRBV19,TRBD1,TGTGCCAGCGCGAAGACAGGGGGCACTGAAGCTTTCTTT,CASAKTGGTEAFF
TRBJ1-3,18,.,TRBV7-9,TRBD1,TGTGCCAGCTCCGTAAGGCTGCCAACAGGGGCTGTTGGAAACACCATATATTTT,CASSVRLPTGAVGNTIYF
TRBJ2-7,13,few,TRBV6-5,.,TGTGCCAGCAGTTGGAGGGGGCCCCACGAGCAGTACTTC,CASSWRGPHEQYF
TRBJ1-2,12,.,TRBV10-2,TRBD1,TGCGCCAGCAAGGACAGGGAAGATGGCTACACCTTC,CASKDREDGYTF
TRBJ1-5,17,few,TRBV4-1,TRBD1,TGCGCCAGCAGCCTCCGGGACAGGGGGATTAGCAATCAGCCCCAGCATTTT,CASSLRDRGISNQPQHF
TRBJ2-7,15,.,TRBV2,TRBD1,TGTGCCACCATTTTCCCGGGACAGACCACCCCTGGGCAGTACTTC,CATIFPGQTTPGQYF
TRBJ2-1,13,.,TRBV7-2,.,TGTGCCAGCAGCCCGGGACCCTACAATGAGCAGTTCTTC,CASSPGPYNEQFF
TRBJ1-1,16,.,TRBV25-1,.,TGTGCCAGCAGTGACTGTACCCTACGGATGAACACTGAAGCTTTCTTT,CASSDCTLRMNTEAFF
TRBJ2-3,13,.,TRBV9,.,TGTGCCAGCAGCGTAATTAGTCCAGATACGCAGTATTTT,CASSVISPDTQYF
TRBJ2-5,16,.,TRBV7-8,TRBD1,TGTGCCAGCAGCCCCCGACAGGGGCGCCAGGGGGAGACCCAGTACTTC,CASSPRQGRQGETQYF
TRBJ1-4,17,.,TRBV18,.,TGTGCCAGCTCACCCCTCGCGCACGGGCCAACTAATGAAAAACTGTTTTTT,CASSPLAHGPTNEKLFF
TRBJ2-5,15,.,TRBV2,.,TGTGCCAGCAGCGAGGGGCTCGAGTACCAAGAGACCCAGTACTTC,CASSEGLEYQETQYF
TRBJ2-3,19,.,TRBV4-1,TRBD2,TGCGCCAGCAGCCCCTACCCGACTAGCGGGGGGGGTGGGGCAGATACGCAGTATTTT,CASSPYPTSGGGGADTQYF
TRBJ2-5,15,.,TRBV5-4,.,TGTGCCAGCAGCTTATGGGCAGGAGATACGGAGACCCAGTACTTC,CASSLWAGDTETQYF
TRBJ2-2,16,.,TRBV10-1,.,TGCGCCAGCAGTGAGGGGTTCGAGGCGAACACCGGGGAGCTGTTTTTT,CASSEGFEANTGELFF
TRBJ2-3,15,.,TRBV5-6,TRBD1,TGTGCCAGCAGCTTGGCGGTCACAGGGGCGGATACGCAGTATTTT,CASSLAVTGADTQYF
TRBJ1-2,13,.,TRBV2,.,TGTGCCAGCAGTGAGGGTTTAGGCTATGGCTACACCTTC,CASSEGLGYGYTF
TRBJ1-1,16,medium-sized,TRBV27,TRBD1,TGTGCCAGCAGTTTAACCCCAACAGGGGATGACACTGAAGCTTTCTTT,CASSLTPTGDDTEAFF
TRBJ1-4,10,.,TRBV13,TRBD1,TGTGCCAGCAGCATCCGGGACAGGGATTTT,CASSIRDRDF
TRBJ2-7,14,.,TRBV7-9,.,TGTGCCAGCAGGCGGGACCAGGGGAACTACGAGCAGTACTTC,CASRRDQGNYEQYF
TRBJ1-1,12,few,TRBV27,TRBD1,TGTGCCAGCTGGGACAGGGGCCTGGAAGCTTTCTTT,CASWDRGLEAFF
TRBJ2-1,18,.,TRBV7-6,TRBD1,TGTGCCAGCAGCTTGGTCGGGACAGGGGGTATCTCCTACAATGAGCAGTTCTTC,CASSLVGTGGISYNEQFF